Each of the 24 T cell receptor gamma chains below was sequenced from the same sample in a study of Vδ1+ human thymocytes. Their antigens remain unidentified. Sequences come from RNA converted to cDNA by reverse transcription. Pooled V-gene forward primers with one constant-region reverse primer generated the CDR3 amplicons by multiplex PCR. TCRdb re-called the multiplex PCR reads with CATT. The table lists tens of thousands of gamma-chain clones, 20% of them singletons, with under 2% in the top ten. Study conclusions and caveats: In the thymus, TRG and TRD repertoires looked highly polyclonal with Gaussian CDR3 lengths.

The sample comprised Vdelta1+ gamma-delta thymocytes from the thymus. Sample subset: FACS-sorted CD3+ TCRalphabeta- TCRVdelta1+ TCRVdelta2- thymocytes. These receptors originate from a girl under three years old who had congenital heart surgery.

This clone was detected only a few times. This chain joins TRGV3 and TRGJ1 or TRGJ2. Trimming removed 1 base from V and 6 bases from J; junction bases left unmatched: 6. The CDR3 has 13 amino acids. The germline gives CDR1 VTNTFY, CDR2 YDVSTARD (reference sequence). The CDR3, as DNA: TGTGCCACCTGGGACAGAGGGCTTTATAAGAAACTCTTT. This codes for CATWDRGLYKKLF.

This clone has a handful of counts. Distinct nucleotide sequences in the sample also encode this CDR3. This chain links TRGV8 with TRGJ1 or TRGJ2. This CDR3 is 10 amino acids long. CDR1 is VENAVY, CDR2 YDSYNSRV, per germline. Trimming removed 4 bases from V and 11 bases from J; junction bases left unmatched: 5. CDR3 nucleotides: TGTGCCACCTGGGACGGAGAGAAACTCTTT. Residues: CATWDGEKLF.

The chain joins TRGV3 to TRGJ1 or TRGJ2. This CDR3 contains 14 residues. V dropped 2 bases and J dropped 9; count of bases not matched to a gene: 13. The V gene's germline CDR1 is VTNTFY and CDR2 YDVSTARD (reference sequence). CDR3 amino acids: CATWDTQWGCKKLF. In DNA form, the CDR3 reads TGTGCCACCTGGGACACTCAGTGGGGGTGTAAGAAACTCTTT.

This clone was observed a handful of times. This sample also contains other DNA sequences that code for the same CDR3. The V gene is TRGV3, the J gene TRGJ1 or TRGJ2. The junction had 8 bases not matched to a gene; V was cut back by 3 bases and J by 3 bases. The length of the CDR3 is 14 residues. Germline V gives CDR1 VTNTFY, CDR2 YDVSTARD (reference sequence). CDR3 nucleotide sequence: TGTGCCACCTGGGACGGCCCCTTTTATTATAAGAAACTCTTT. Its translation: CATWDGPFYYKKLF.

This clone was recorded a few times. This sequence joins TRGV9 and TRGJP2. Per germline, CDR1 GITISATS and CDR2 ISYDGTV (reference sequence). Unmatched junction bases numbered 6, after V lost 9 bases and J lost 5 bases. This CDR3 region has 12 residues. CDR3 residues: CALLGSDWIKTF. The CDR3 DNA sequence: TGTGCCTTGCTCGGGAGTGATTGGATCAAGACGTTT.

The J gene is TRGJP2, the V gene TRGV5. The germline V gene has CDR1 VINAFY and CDR2 YDVSNSKD. The CDR3 totals 16 residues. Losses at the gene ends were 0 bases for V and 5 bases for J; bases not matched to a gene: 9. CDR3 region: CATWDRPTGSDWIKTF. CDR3 coding DNA: TGTGCCACCTGGGACAGGCCCACAGGGAGTGATTGGATCAAGACGTTT.

This chain joins TRGV2 and TRGJ1 or TRGJ2. The CDR3 extends over 14 amino acids. Germline CDR1 EGSNGY, CDR2 YDSYNSKV. V was pared by 0 bases and J by 6 bases, with 8 bases of the junction left unmatched. CDR3 sequence (DNA): TGTGCCACCTGGGACGGGCGGTTGTCTTATAAGAAACTCTTT. As protein: CATWDGRLSYKKLF.

The V gene is TRGV3, the J gene TRGJ1 or TRGJ2. CDR1 VTNTFY and CDR2 YDVSTARD come from the germline V gene (reference sequence). The CDR3 is made up of 16 amino acids. V was pared by 0 bases and J by 9 bases, with 17 bases of the junction left unmatched. The CDR3 coding sequence is TGTGCCACCTGGGACAGGCGCGACTTGATCCGGGGTAAGAAACTCTTT. Its translation: CATWDRRDLIRGKKLF.

This clone was recorded a few times. Other DNA variants within this sample encode the same CDR3. V usage is TRGV8 and J usage is TRGJ1 or TRGJ2. The CDR3 spans 12 residues. Germline-derived CDR1 and CDR2 are VENAVY and YDSYNSRV. V lost 0 bases and J lost 9; bases outside the gene matches: 5. The CDR3 coding sequence is TGTGCCACCTGGGATAGGCCTCTTAAGAAACTCTTT. This codes for CATWDRPLKKLF.

This clone was seen a few times. This chain uses TRGV2 with TRGJ1 or TRGJ2. This CDR3 is 13 amino acids long. V shed 2 bases and J 3 bases; nucleotides not matched to a gene: 4. Germline V gene data show CDR1 as EGSNGY and CDR2 as YDSYNSKV. CDR3: CATWDVFYYKKLF. The CDR3 DNA follows: TGTGCCACCTGGGACGTCTTTTATTATAAGAAACTCTTT.

V gene TRGV4 combines with J gene TRGJ1 or TRGJ2. The CDR3 has 15 amino acids. The trim removed 0 bases at V and 7 bases at J, leaving 12 bases unmatched. Germline V lookup: CDR1 EGSTGY, CDR2 YDSYTSSV. In nucleotides, the CDR3 is TGTGCCACCTGGGATGGGCCCGAGGTGAGATATAAGAAACTCTTT. It translates to CATWDGPEVRYKKLF.

The rearrangement links TRGV8 to TRGJ1 or TRGJ2. CDR1 and CDR2 from the germline V gene are VENAVY and YDSYNSRV. The J segment lost 6 bases and the V segment lost 6 bases, leaving 11 bases of the junction unmatched. The CDR3 runs 13 residues. CDR3 sequence (DNA): TGTGCCACCTGGACCCCATCCGGTTATAAGAAACTCTTT. This translates into CATWTPSGYKKLF.

This clone was detected only a few times. Other DNA sequences of this sample code for an identical CDR3. The chain employs TRGV3 and TRGJ1 or TRGJ2. Germline loops: CDR1 VTNTFY, CDR2 YDVSTARD (reference sequence). The V and J ends lost 0 bases and 9 bases, in that order; junction bases with no gene match: 5. The CDR3 spans 12 residues. CDR3: CATWDRRGKKLF. The CDR3 nucleotides are TGTGCCACCTGGGACAGGCGCGGTAAGAAACTCTTT.

This chain uses TRGV8 with TRGJP2. V gave up 4 bases and J gave up 2 bases; unmatched junction bases: 4. CDR3 length: 14 residues. Germline V gene sequence: CDR1 VENAVY, CDR2 YDSYNSRV. CDR3 nucleotide sequence: TGTGCCACCTGGGAATCCAGTAGTGATTGGATCAAGACGTTT. Its translation is CATWESSSDWIKTF.

V gene TRGV4 combines with J gene TRGJ1 or TRGJ2. CDR1 EGSTGY and CDR2 YDSYTSSV come from the germline V gene. This CDR3 is 15 amino acids long. After removal of 1 base from V and 6 bases from J, the junction contained 12 bases not matched to a gene. CDR3 nucleotide sequence: TGTGCCACCTGGGATGGCGTAAGGGGTGGTTATAAGAAACTCTTT. This codes for CATWDGVRGGYKKLF.

Only a few counts were recorded for this clone. V and J are TRGV2 and TRGJ1 or TRGJ2. The CDR3 contains 10 residues. From germline, CDR1 is EGSNGY and CDR2 YDSYNSKV. V shed 0 bases, J shed 12 bases, and the junction held 2 bases outside the gene matches. The DNA of the CDR3 is TGTGCCACCTGGGACGGGGTGAAACTCTTT. It specifies CATWDGVKLF.

This clone was seen more than once but under ten times. The V gene is TRGV2, the J gene TRGJ1 or TRGJ2. V shed 4 bases, J shed 10 bases, and the junction held 16 bases outside the gene matches. The CDR3 contains 14 residues. Germline V gene data show CDR1 as EGSNGY and CDR2 as YDSYNSKV. The DNA for the CDR3 is TGTGCCACCTGGGATGGTCCAGATCCCCAGAAGAAACTCTTT. Amino acid sequence: CATWDGPDPQKKLF.

The V gene is TRGV9, the J gene TRGJ1 or TRGJ2. Germline V gives CDR1 GITISATS, CDR2 ISYDGTV (reference sequence). The CDR3 covers 14 residues. Trimming removed 3 bases from V and 1 base from J; junction bases left unmatched: 6. The CDR3 nucleotides are TGTGCCTTGTGGGAGCGACTTAATTATTATAAGAAACTCTTT. It specifies CALWERLNYYKKLF.

The chain has TRGV9 and TRGJP2. CDR1 is GITISATS, CDR2 ISYDGTV, per germline (reference sequence). V was clipped by 0 bases and J by 5 bases; unmatched bases: 6. CDR3 length: 15 amino acids. DNA for the CDR3: TGTGCCTTGTGGGAGGTGAAATGGAGTGATTGGATCAAGACGTTT. Translating gives CALWEVKWSDWIKTF.

This clone was detected only a few times. The chain links TRGV2 to TRGJ1 or TRGJ2. The CDR3 totals 10 residues. Germline V gives CDR1 EGSNGY, CDR2 YDSYNSKV. Trimming took 3 bases from V and 11 from J; bases not matched to a gene: 4. This CDR3 reads CATWDPEKLF. The CDR3 DNA reads TGTGCCACCTGGGACCCCGAGAAACTCTTT.

The table lists this clone with many counts. The sample carries other DNA sequences with the same CDR3. The rearrangement links TRGV2 to TRGJP2. This CDR3 is built from 15 residues. Germline V CDR1 and CDR2: EGSNGY, YDSYNSKV. The ends lost 0 bases at V and 2 bases at J; junction bases unmatched: 3. Here the CDR3 reads CATWDGGSSDWIKTF. The CDR3 nucleotides are TGTGCCACCTGGGACGGGGGGAGTAGTGATTGGATCAAGACGTTT.

The chain joins TRGV9 to TRGJ1 or TRGJ2. CDR3 length: 14 amino acids. Germline CDR1 GITISATS, CDR2 ISYDGTV (reference sequence). With 0 bases clipped from V and 5 bases from J, the junction kept 7 bases outside the gene matches. The CDR3 loop is CALWEVQGHYKKLF. CDR3 bases: TGTGCCTTGTGGGAGGTGCAAGGTCATTATAAGAAACTCTTT.

The chain links TRGV5 to TRGJ1 or TRGJ2. The CDR3 spans 13 residues. Per the germline V gene, CDR1 is VINAFY and CDR2 is YDVSNSKD. Trimming cost V 0 bases and J 6 bases; bases outside gene matches: 5. CDR3 residues: CATWDRPVYKKLF. CDR3 nucleotides: TGTGCCACCTGGGACAGGCCAGTTTATAAGAAACTCTTT.

By share, this clone counts as medium-sized. Other DNA sequences within the sample encode an identical CDR3. The V gene is TRGV2, the J gene TRGJ1 or TRGJ2. The V gene end was trimmed by 0 bases and the J gene end by 10 bases; junction bases not matched to a gene: 3. CDR3 length: 11 amino acids. Germline values: CDR1 EGSNGY, CDR2 YDSYNSKV. CDR3 in amino acids: CATWDGLKKLF. CDR3 nucleotide sequence: TGTGCCACCTGGGACGGGCTAAAGAAACTCTTT.